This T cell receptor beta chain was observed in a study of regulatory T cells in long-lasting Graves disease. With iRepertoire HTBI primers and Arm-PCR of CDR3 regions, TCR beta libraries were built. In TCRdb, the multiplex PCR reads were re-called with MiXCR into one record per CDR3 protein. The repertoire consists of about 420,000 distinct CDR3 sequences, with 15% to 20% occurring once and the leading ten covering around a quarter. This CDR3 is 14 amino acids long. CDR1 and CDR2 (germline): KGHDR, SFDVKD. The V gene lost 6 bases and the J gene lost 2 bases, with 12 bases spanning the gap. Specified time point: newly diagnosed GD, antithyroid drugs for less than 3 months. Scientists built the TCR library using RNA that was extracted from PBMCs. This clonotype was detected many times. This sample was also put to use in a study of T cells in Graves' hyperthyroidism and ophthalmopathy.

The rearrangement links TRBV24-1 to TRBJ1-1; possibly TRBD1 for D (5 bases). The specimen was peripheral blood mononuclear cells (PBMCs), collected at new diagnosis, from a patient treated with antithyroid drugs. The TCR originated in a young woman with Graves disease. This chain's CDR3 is CATSSSGGNTEAFF. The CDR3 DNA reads TGTGCCACCAGTTCATCTGGGGGAAACACTGAAGCTTTCTTT.